This TCR beta chain derives from a study of cytomegalovirus exposure and HLA in healthy donors. Study-wide findings and caveats: Some TCR beta chains (roughly 150 of them) were listed as cytomegalovirus-associated.

V dropped 4 bases and J dropped 14; count of bases not matched to a gene: 11. The length of the CDR3 is 14 residues. The germline V gene encodes CDR1 SGHVS and CDR2 FNYEAQ. In regard to this clone: The antigen is not known.

The donors were members of the validation cohort comprising approximately 120 subjects, separate from the approximately 630-subject first cohort. Measured with immunoSEQ multiplex PCR; TCRdb has only the in-frame clones, and not every one. The data contain 100,000 to 150,000 clones, about 88% of them singletons. The receptor's source is a woman younger than 35 in good health and CMV-seronegative. V gene TRBV7-6 combines with J gene TRBJ2-1; 10 bases are shared with TRBD1. Specimen: PBMCs. As DNA, the CDR3 is TGTGCCAGCAGCTACTGGACAGGGGGGAATTGGAAGTTCTTC. Its protein is CASSYWTGGNWKFF.